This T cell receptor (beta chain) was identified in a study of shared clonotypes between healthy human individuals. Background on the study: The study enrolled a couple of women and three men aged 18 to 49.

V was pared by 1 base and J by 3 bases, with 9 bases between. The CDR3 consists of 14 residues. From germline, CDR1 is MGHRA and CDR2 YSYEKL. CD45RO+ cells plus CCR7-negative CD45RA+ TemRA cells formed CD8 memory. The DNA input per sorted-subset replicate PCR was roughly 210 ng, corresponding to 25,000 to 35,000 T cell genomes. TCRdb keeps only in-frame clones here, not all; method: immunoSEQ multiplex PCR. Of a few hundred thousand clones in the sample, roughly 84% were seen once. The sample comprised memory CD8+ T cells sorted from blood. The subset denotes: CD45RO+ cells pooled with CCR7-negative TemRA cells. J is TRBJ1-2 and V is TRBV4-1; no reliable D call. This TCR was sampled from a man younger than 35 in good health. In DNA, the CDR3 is TGCGCCAGCAGCCAAGTCCGTAGTTACTATGGCTACACCTTC. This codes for CASSQVRSYYGYTF.